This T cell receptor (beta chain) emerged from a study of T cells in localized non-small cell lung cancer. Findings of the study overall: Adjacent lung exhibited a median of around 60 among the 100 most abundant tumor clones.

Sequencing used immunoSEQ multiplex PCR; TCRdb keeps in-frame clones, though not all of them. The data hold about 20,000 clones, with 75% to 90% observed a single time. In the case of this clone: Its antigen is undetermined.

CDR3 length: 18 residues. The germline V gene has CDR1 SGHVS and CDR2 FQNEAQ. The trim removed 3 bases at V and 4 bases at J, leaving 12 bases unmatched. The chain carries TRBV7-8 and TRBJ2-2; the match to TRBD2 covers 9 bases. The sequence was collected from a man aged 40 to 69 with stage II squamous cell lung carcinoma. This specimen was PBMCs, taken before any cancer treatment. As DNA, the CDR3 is TGTGCCAGCAGCTTGCGTCGTGGCGGGGGGGCAATCACCGGGGAGCTGTTTTTT. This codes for CASSLRRGGGAITGELFF.